The 26 T cell receptor beta chains below were found in one sample sequenced in a study of T-cell reconstitution after alpha-beta-depleted transplantation in children. A TCRbeta library incorporating unique molecular identifiers was prepared. TCRdb used MiXCR to reprocess the PCR reads, holding one entry per CDR3 protein. This repertoire shows about 980,000 distinct CDR3 sequences, roughly 29% found once; its top ten account for about 28%. Here the sequenced sample was PBMCs, mostly from graft donor cells, taken 360 days after TCRalphabeta/CD19-depleted stem cell transplant. These receptors were collected from a boy younger than two who had a stem cell transplant for SCID, so the T cells may come from the graft donor.

This clonotype was recorded a few times. The chain couples TRBV5-1 to TRBJ1-1; possibly TRBD1 for D (5 bases). Germline V gives CDR1 SGHRS, CDR2 YFSETQ. The CDR3 spans 16 residues. The V and J ends lost 2 bases and 0 bases respectively, with 14 bases between them. The CDR3 DNA sequence: TGCGCCAGCAGCTTACAAGGGACGTCCATGAACACTGAAGCTTTCTTT. This translates into CASSLQGTSMNTEAFF.

V and J are TRBV10-2 and TRBJ2-7; 12 bases map to TRBD2. V gave up 7 bases and J gave up 5 bases; unmatched junction bases: 6. Looked up from germline, CDR1 is WSHSY and CDR2 is SAAADI. This CDR3 is 14 amino acids long. The CDR3 is CASNRLAGANEQYF. Written as DNA, the CDR3 is TGCGCCAGCAACCGACTAGCGGGGGCCAACGAGCAGTACTTC.

The rearrangement links TRBV3-1 to TRBJ2-5; 7 nucleotides line up with TRBD2. This CDR3 has 16 amino acids. V lost 2 bases to trimming and J lost 4 bases; unmatched junction nucleotides: 10. CDR1 LGHDT and CDR2 YNNKEL come from the germline V gene (reference sequence). The CDR3 loop reads CASSQTGTTPRETQYF. DNA for the CDR3: TGTGCCAGCAGCCAAACCGGGACTACCCCCCGAGAGACCCAGTACTTC.

The J gene is TRBJ2-4, the V gene TRBV19, with D possibly matching TRBD1 (6 bases). Germline V gene sequence: CDR1 LNHDA, CDR2 SQIVND (reference sequence). The CDR3 covers 16 residues. Trimming shortened V by 3 bases and J by 0 bases, and 12 bases separated the two germline ends. The CDR3 is CASSISGQIAKNIQYF. The CDR3 DNA reads TGTGCCAGTAGTATTTCCGGACAGATAGCCAAAAACATTCAGTACTTC.

At least ten counts were recorded for this clonotype. The chain uses TRBV4-2 and TRBJ2-6; tentatively, D is TRBD1 (6 bases). Germline CDR1 is LGHNA and CDR2 is YNFKEQ. The CDR3 spans 18 residues. V dropped 3 bases and J dropped 2 bases, with 17 bases sitting between them. The CDR3 DNA is TGTGCCAGCAGCCACCGTCCAGGGGAAGGGGCTGGGGCCAACGTCCTGACTTTC. This sequence encodes CASSHRPGEGAGANVLTF.

This chain connects TRBV18 to TRBJ1-4; D might be TRBD1 (5 bases). Germline assignment: CDR1 KGHSH and CDR2 LQKENI. With 1 base removed from V and 8 bases from J, the gap between germline ends came to 14 bases. The CDR3 sequence is 15 residues long. The CDR3 DNA is TGTGCCAGCTCACCACTTAAGGCAGGGAACGAAAAACTGTTTTTT. Residues: CASSPLKAGNEKLFF. Based on the CDR3 plus reference TRBV18 and TRBJ1-4, the full variable domain is NAGVMQNPRHLVRRRGQEARLRCSPMKGHSHVYWYRQLPEEGLKFMVYLQKENIIDESGMPKERFSAEFPKEGPSILRIQQVVRGDSAAYFCASSPLKAGNEKLFFGSGTQLSVL.

The CDR3 region is CASIPDRFRANTGELFF. The CDR3 DNA sequence: TGTGCCAGCATACCAGACAGGTTCAGGGCAAACACCGGGGAGCTGTTTTTT. V gene TRBV5-5 combines with J gene TRBJ2-2, with D perhaps TRBD1 (6 bases). There are 17 residues in the CDR3. V shed 6 bases and J shed 2 bases, with 20 bases lying between them. The germline gives CDR1 SGHKS, CDR2 YYEKEE (reference sequence).

In this sample, this clonotype turned up a few times. The chain links TRBV7-2 to TRBJ2-1, with D perhaps matching TRBD2 (5 bases). Germline V CDR1 and CDR2: SGHTA, FQGNSA. Trimming pared 3 bases from V and 15 bases from J, leaving 12 bases between. CDR3 length: 11 residues. The CDR3 coding sequence is TGTGCCAGCAGCTTTTCGGCCCGGGGGTTCTTC. Protein: CASSFSARGFF.

Here the CDR3 reads CSAREGQLGDEQYF. In DNA form, the CDR3 reads TGCAGTGCTAGAGAGGGACAGTTGGGGGACGAGCAGTACTTC. This chain uses TRBV20-1 with TRBJ2-7; 7 nucleotides line up with TRBD1. The CDR3 totals 14 residues. Germline V gene lookup returns CDR1 DFQATT and CDR2 SNEGSKA (reference sequence). V was clipped by 0 bases and J by 5 bases; unmatched bases: 7.

The chain recombines TRBV20-1 with TRBJ2-3; 10 bases are a match to TRBD2. Germline V lookup: CDR1 DFQATT, CDR2 SNEGSKA (reference sequence). After removal of 6 bases from V and 5 bases from J, the junction contained 8 bases not matched to a gene. The CDR3 contains 14 residues. CDR3 sequence: CSATLAGVRDTQYF. DNA of the CDR3: TGCAGTGCAACGCTAGCGGGGGTCCGAGATACGCAGTATTTT.

This clonotype has more than one count but fewer than ten. CDR3 in amino acids: CASSFGTEFYEQYF. DNA of the CDR3: TGTGCCAGCAGTTTTGGGACAGAGTTCTACGAGCAGTACTTC. The chain is built from TRBV7-2 and TRBJ2-7; the match to TRBD1 covers 7 bases. Trimming removed 6 bases from V and 3 bases from J; junction bases left unmatched: 8. The V gene's germline CDR1 is SGHTA and CDR2 FQGNSA. The CDR3 is made up of 14 amino acids.

This sequence joins TRBV5-1 and TRBJ1-2, with a tentative D call TRBD1 (5 bases). The CDR3 is 14 amino acids. V dropped 1 base and J dropped 0 bases, with 7 bases sitting between them. Germline V CDR1 and CDR2: SGHRS, YFSETQ. CDR3 sequence: CASSLSTANYGYTF. The DNA of the CDR3 is TGCGCCAGCAGCTTGTCGACAGCTAACTATGGCTACACCTTC.

The chain uses TRBV4-1 and TRBJ1-5, with D perhaps matching TRBD1 (5 bases). The CDR3 is made up of 14 amino acids. Germline CDR1 and CDR2: MGHRA and YSYEKL. V was trimmed by 0 bases and J by 7 bases, leaving 10 bases between them. The CDR3 loop reads CASSQDFRDQPQHF. The CDR3 DNA sequence: TGCGCCAGCAGCCAAGATTTCAGGGACCAGCCCCAGCATTTT.

This clonotype was seen only a few times. The J gene is TRBJ2-7, the V gene TRBV4-3; D is unclear. Germline V gene data show CDR1 as LGHNA and CDR2 as YSLEER. V lost 5 bases and J lost 0, with 11 bases in between. The CDR3 is made up of 14 amino acids. The CDR3: CASSRTTSSYEQYF. The CDR3 nucleotides are TGCGCCAGCAGCAGAACGACAAGCTCCTACGAGCAGTACTTC.

This chain uses TRBV15 with TRBJ2-2; D is uncertain. The CDR3 consists of 16 residues. Germline V gene lookup returns CDR1 LNHNV and CDR2 YYDKDF (reference sequence). Trimming cost V 0 bases and J 5 bases, with 13 bases left between them. The CDR3: CATSRDHYSRTGELFF. CDR3 sequence (DNA): TGTGCCACCAGCAGAGACCATTACTCCCGTACCGGGGAGCTGTTTTTT.

The chain recombines TRBV12-3 or TRBV12-4 with TRBJ2-3; D is perhaps TRBD1 (7 bases). V lost 1 base and J lost 4, with 24 bases in between. This CDR3 contains 19 residues. For the CDR3, the DNA is TGTGCCAGCAGTTTAGGCTTTTTCAGGGGGGCGGGGAGCCCAGATACGCAGTATTTT. Translated, it gives CASSLGFFRGAGSPDTQYF.

The chain employs TRBV7-3 and TRBJ1-1; D gene unclear. CDR3 length: 15 residues. Per the germline V gene, CDR1 is SGHTA and CDR2 is FQGTGA. V lost 1 base and J 1 base, leaving 10 bases between the germline ends. CDR3 region: CASSLKRQSNTEAFF. For the CDR3, the DNA is TGTGCCAGCAGCTTAAAACGGCAGTCGAACACTGAAGCTTTCTTT.

This clonotype was found a few times. This rearrangement joins TRBV29-1 to TRBJ2-7; 7 bases align to TRBD2. Germline V gene data show CDR1 as SQVTM and CDR2 as ANQGSEA. V lost 1 base, J lost 4 bases, and 7 bases stayed unmatched. CDR3 size: 14 residues. DNA for the CDR3: TGCAGCGTTGAAGGGCGGACTAGTCGGTACGAGCAGTACTTC. This encodes CSVEGRTSRYEQYF.

The CDR3 loop reads CATSDLTGTGLNEQFF. The CDR3 nucleotides are TGTGCCACCAGTGATTTGACAGGGACAGGGTTGAATGAGCAGTTCTTC. The J gene is TRBJ2-1, the V gene TRBV24-1; 9 positions match TRBD1. The length of the CDR3 is 16 residues. V was clipped by 0 bases and J by 7 bases; unmatched bases: 6. Germline CDR1 is KGHDR and CDR2 is SFDVKD.

This clonotype was observed a handful of times. The chain carries TRBV7-2 and TRBJ2-3; D unclear. CDR3 size: 15 residues. Trimming removed 10 bases at V and 0 bases at J, with 17 bases between. The germline V gene encodes CDR1 SGHTA and CDR2 FQGNSA. CDR3 sequence: CATRRWGSSTDTQYF. The CDR3 bases are TGTGCCACCCGTCGCTGGGGTTCTAGCACAGATACGCAGTATTTT.

This chain uses TRBV9 with TRBJ1-1, with 7 bases identical to TRBD1. Per the germline V gene, CDR1 is SGDLS and CDR2 is YYNGEE. Trimming at V came to 3 bases and at J to 4 bases, leaving 9 bases not matched to a gene. CDR3 length: 15 amino acids. CDR3 bases: TGTGCCAGCAGCGCCAACAGGGGCAAGGGCACTGAAGCTTTCTTT. Encoded protein: CASSANRGKGTEAFF.

The gene calls are TRBV7-2 and TRBJ1-1; D call uncertain. The CDR3 has 16 residues. With 7 bases removed from V and 5 bases from J, the gap between germline ends came to 23 bases. CDR1 is SGHTA and CDR2 is FQGNSA in the germline V gene. The CDR3 here is CASTPFERVVGTEAFF. For the CDR3, the DNA is TGTGCCAGCACCCCTTTTGAGAGGGTGGTAGGAACTGAAGCTTTCTTT.

This clonotype has more than one count but fewer than ten. The CDR3 region has the DNA TGTGCCAGCAGTCCCCGTGGTCATTACGAGCAGTACTTC. This codes for CASSPRGHYEQYF. V usage is TRBV12-3 or TRBV12-4 and J usage is TRBJ2-7; D is uncertain. This CDR3 has 13 residues. V was clipped by 5 bases and J by 4 bases, with 12 bases between them.

This clonotype was observed a handful of times. This chain connects TRBV7-9 to TRBJ2-3; 8 bases align to TRBD2. Germline-derived CDR1 and CDR2 are SEHNR and FQNEAQ (reference sequence). This CDR3 contains 15 residues. V lost 5 bases to trimming and J lost 6 bases; unmatched junction nucleotides: 10. CDR3 region: CASSRTGGAKDTQYF. The CDR3 nucleotides read TGTGCCAGCAGCCGGACCGGGGGGGCCAAGGATACGCAGTATTTT.

The J gene is TRBJ2-3, the V gene TRBV7-8, with no clear D. Trimming took 2 bases from V and 4 from J, leaving 10 bases between them. Germline V CDR1 and CDR2: SGHVS, FQNEAQ. This CDR3 has 14 amino acids. The chain's CDR3 is CASSLSEVSDTQYF. The CDR3 DNA follows: TGTGCCAGCAGCTTAAGTGAGGTCTCAGATACGCAGTATTTT.

This sequence joins TRBV15 and TRBJ2-3; TRBD2 aligns across 8 bases. V trimming: 0 bases; J trimming: 5 bases; junction bases outside the gene matches: 7. This CDR3 has 16 amino acids. The germline V gene encodes CDR1 LNHNV and CDR2 YYDKDF (reference sequence). CDR3 nucleotides: TGTGCCACCAGCAGAGATCCCCGGGGGGGCGTAGATACGCAGTATTTT. As protein: CATSRDPRGGVDTQYF.